This record covers a single TCR beta chain. Its specific antigen is unknown. No much larger clone is present one base from it, and per-base qualities are unavailable. The data originate from a study of blood T cell repertoires in COVID-19 (dated by TCRdb to the early 2020s). Regarding the research as a whole: The collaborator samples originated in the United States, Italy and Spain and spanned the acute and convalescent phases of COVID-19. The material from the prospective study consisted of cDNA or gDNA derived from T cells, B-cell-depleted T cells, or PBMCs. The dataset comprised deeply sampled blood TCRbeta repertoires from subjects exposed to, actively infected with, or recovered from COVID-19. The repertoires were released in a freely available public database meant as a resource for research on the immune response to SARS-CoV-2. Samples were obtained from the ongoing ImmuneRACE study (first 160 participants) and from about 1,300 subjects provided by 6 global collaborators. Sample metadata almost always included a de-identified subject ID, COVID-19 status, age in years and sex. Where HLA class I and class II types were available, the types were taken from metadata supplied by the sample provider, not from assay-based typing. Findings and caveats that apply to the study as a whole: The amount of clinical and demographic metadata varied by source and participant and was provided uncurated.

Whole blood was collected in K2EDTA tubes by collaborating institutions according to the institutions' own protocols. Collaborator samples were shipped for TCRbeta analysis as frozen whole blood, isolated PBMCs, or DNA extracted from either sample type. V has 1 base trimmed and J has 3 bases trimmed; junction bases matching no gene number 5. From the cysteine through the phenylalanine, the CDR3 covers 16 amino acids. The sequence is cut down to CDR3 DNA, 48 bases in frame from base 1. Based on the germline V gene (reference sequence), the CDR1 and CDR2 sequences are LNHDA and SQIVND. The immunoSEQ Assay, a bias-controlled multiplex PCR, was used to amplify TCRbeta CDR3 regions from genomic DNA. In the original analysis: Within the assay, amplification of reference gene primers was used to estimate how many nucleated cells each sample contained. Sequence reads were collapsed and filtered to measure the absolute abundance of every unique TCRbeta CDR3 rearrangement. For each sample, productive Simpson clonality was calculated as the square root of Simpson's diversity index over productive rearrangements. Imported from immuneACCESS, the table was reduced by TCRdb to in-frame sequences with V and J called. These copies leave out some clones; in studies compared against another copy, an unresolved V gene accounts for under half, and the cause of the remainder is not known. V and J calls and clone size are those listed in that table; D and trimming were worked out from the DNA. The sample includes around 140,000 clones, with just under 80% observed a single time. The ten biggest clones cover more than 1.5% of the sample.

This clonotype was sampled from a woman in her sixties or seventies with acute or convalescent COVID-19. The sequence links TRBV19 to TRBJ2-3; TRBD2 matches 9 bases in the middle. The sample consisted of peripheral blood. CDR3 reads: CASSIAPSGITDTQYF. At the DNA level, the sequence is TGTGCCAGTAGTATAGCCCCTAGCGGGATAACAGATACGCAGTATTTT.